These 10 T cell receptor beta chains share one sample of origin, sequenced in a study of T cell responses to AZD1222 COVID-19 vaccine. The assay was immunoSEQ multiplex PCR, and TCRdb's table has in-frame clones only and misses some. The table lists fewer than 120,000 clones, nearly 90% of them singletons, with roughly 3.2% in the top ten. This sample comprised peripheral blood, obtained on day 0 of AZD1222 vaccination. Receptors were obtained from an adult in good health.

This clone was recorded once. At the DNA level, this CDR3 is encoded by other sequences in the same sample as well. The rearrangement uses TRBV19 and TRBJ1-5; possibly TRBD1 for D (6 bases). Looked up from germline, CDR1 is LNHDA and CDR2 is SQIVND (reference sequence). There are 13 residues in the CDR3. The germline V and J ends were trimmed by 4 bases and 4 bases, with 8 bases remaining between them. The CDR3 is CASSTQGNQPQHF. The DNA for the CDR3 is TGTGCCAGTAGTACCCAGGGGAATCAGCCCCAGCATTTT. The full variable domain, its missing parts supplied by reference TRBV19 and TRBJ1-5, is DGGITQSPKYLFRKEGQNVTLSCEQNLNHDAMYWYRQDPGQGLRLIYYSQIVNDFQKGDIAEGYSVSREKKESFPLTVTSAQKNPTAFYLCASSTQGNQPQHFGDGTRLSIL.

In its sample, this clone was seen once. The chain joins TRBV5-1 to TRBJ2-1, with D maybe TRBD1 (5 bases). The CDR3 spans 16 residues. Trimming removed 4 bases from V and 0 bases from J, with 14 bases in between. Per germline, CDR1 SGHRS and CDR2 YFSETQ. The CDR3: CASSHQGDSSYNEQFF. The CDR3 region has the DNA TGCGCCAGCAGCCACCAAGGAGACAGCTCCTACAATGAGCAGTTCTTC.

The rearrangement uses TRBV2 and TRBJ2-3, with 9 bases identical to TRBD1. Germline V gene data show CDR1 as SNHLY and CDR2 as FYNNEI. Losses at the gene ends were 7 bases for V and 0 bases for J; bases not matched to a gene: 5. The CDR3 runs 15 residues. The CDR3 DNA sequence: TGTGCCAGCAATGGACAGGGGCCTAGCACAGATACGCAGTATTTT. Amino acids: CASNGQGPSTDTQYF. The entire variable domain, with the rest obtained from reference TRBV2 and TRBJ2-3, is as follows: EPEVTQTPSHQVTQMGQEVILRCVPISNHLYFYWYRQILGQKVEFLVSFYNNEISEKSEIFDDQFSVERPDGSNFTLKIRSTKLEDSAMYFCASNGQGPSTDTQYFGPGTRLTVL.

Notes on this clone: This may arise from a read error, as a much more abundant clone is one base away. This rearrangement joins TRBV30 to TRBJ2-7; 8 bases map to TRBD1. Germline values: CDR1 GTSNPN, CDR2 SVGIG (reference sequence). V gave up 1 base and J gave up 3 bases; unmatched junction bases: 2. The CDR3 runs to 13 residues. The CDR3 DNA is TGTGCCTGGAGTGCGGGACAGGACTACGAGCAGTACTTC. As protein: CAWSAGQDYEQYF. Full variable domain (rest looked up from reference TRBV30 and TRBJ2-7): SQTIHQWPATLVQPVGSPLSLECTVEGTSNPNLYWYRQAAGRGLQLLFYSVGIGQISSEVPQNLSASRPQDRQFILSSKKLLLSDSGFYLCAWSAGQDYEQYFGPGTRLTVT.

This clone came up a few times. CDR3 amino acids: CASLAGGTEAFF. The CDR3 DNA reads as TGTGCCAGTCTAGCGGGAGGCACTGAAGCTTTCTTT. J is TRBJ1-1 and V is TRBV19; unclear D gene. V lost 8 bases and J lost 4, with 11 bases in between. Germline values: CDR1 LNHDA, CDR2 SQIVND (reference sequence). This CDR3 spans 12 amino acids. The complete variable domain, with remaining parts taken from reference TRBV19 and TRBJ1-1, reads DGGITQSPKYLFRKEGQNVTLSCEQNLNHDAMYWYRQDPGQGLRLIYYSQIVNDFQKGDIAEGYSVSREKKESFPLTVTSAQKNPTAFYLCASLAGGTEAFFGQGTRLTVV.

The rearrangement uses TRBV19 and TRBJ1-5, with a weak D call TRBD1 (5 bases). This CDR3 contains 15 residues. Germline V gene lookup returns CDR1 LNHDA and CDR2 SQIVND (reference sequence). V was shortened by 6 bases and J by 7 bases, with 19 bases between the two germline ends. CDR3 sequence: CASSPTGGRSQPQHF. The CDR3 DNA follows: TGTGCCAGTAGCCCTACTGGGGGAAGATCCCAGCCCCAGCATTTT.

This clone occurred once. This same CDR3 is encoded by further DNA sequences in the sample. CDR3 sequence reads: CASSLEGGSNQPQHF. For the CDR3, the DNA is TGCGCCAGCAGCTTGGAAGGGGGAAGCAATCAGCCCCAGCATTTT. The chain recombines TRBV5-1 with TRBJ1-5, with D possibly being TRBD1 (6 bases). Germline V gene data show CDR1 as SGHRS and CDR2 as YFSETQ. The V and J ends lost 0 bases and 1 base respectively, with 8 bases between them. The CDR3 has 15 residues.

This rearrangement joins TRBV18 to TRBJ1-2; TRBD1 matches 7 bases. CDR1 and CDR2 (germline): KGHSH, LQKENI. After removal of 3 bases from V and 4 bases from J, the junction contained 8 bases not matched to a gene. The CDR3 contains 15 residues. CDR3 nucleotide sequence: TGTGCCAGCTCACCGGGACAGAGACGTCCCTATGGCTACACCTTC. Its protein is CASSPGQRRPYGYTF.

This chain connects TRBV5-1 to TRBJ2-3; D call uncertain. V was clipped by 0 bases and J by 6 bases, with 8 bases between them. The germline V gene encodes CDR1 SGHRS and CDR2 YFSETQ. The CDR3 runs to 13 residues. This chain's CDR3 is CASSLEGGDTQYF. CDR3 nucleotides: TGCGCCAGCAGCTTGGAGGGTGGGGATACGCAGTATTTT.

The chain couples TRBV28 to TRBJ1-3; 7 bases line up with TRBD1. Per germline, CDR1 MDHEN and CDR2 SYDVKM. With 3 bases clipped from V and 4 bases from J, the junction kept 6 bases outside the gene matches. The CDR3 spans 15 residues. In DNA form, the CDR3 reads TGTGCCAGCAGTTTGAGGGGGCGAGTAGGAAACACCATATATTTT. The encoded protein is CASSLRGRVGNTIYF.